The present TCR beta chain was sequenced within a study of blood T cell repertoires in COVID-19. The germline gives CDR1 SNHLY, CDR2 FYNNEI. This CDR3 comprises 12 residues. Trimming cost V 4 bases and J 0 bases, with 4 bases left between them. Method: immunoSEQ multiplex PCR; TCRdb's copy keeps in-frame clones and lacks some. The sample shows 120,000 or so clones, around 79% of them seen only once. The sample was peripheral blood. The receptor was isolated from a woman of 80 years or more with active or convalescent COVID-19. This chain connects TRBV2 to TRBJ2-7; no reliable D call. The CDR3 coding sequence is TGTGCCAGCAGTGCAGACTCCTACGAGCAGTACTTC. This translates into CASSADSYEQYF.